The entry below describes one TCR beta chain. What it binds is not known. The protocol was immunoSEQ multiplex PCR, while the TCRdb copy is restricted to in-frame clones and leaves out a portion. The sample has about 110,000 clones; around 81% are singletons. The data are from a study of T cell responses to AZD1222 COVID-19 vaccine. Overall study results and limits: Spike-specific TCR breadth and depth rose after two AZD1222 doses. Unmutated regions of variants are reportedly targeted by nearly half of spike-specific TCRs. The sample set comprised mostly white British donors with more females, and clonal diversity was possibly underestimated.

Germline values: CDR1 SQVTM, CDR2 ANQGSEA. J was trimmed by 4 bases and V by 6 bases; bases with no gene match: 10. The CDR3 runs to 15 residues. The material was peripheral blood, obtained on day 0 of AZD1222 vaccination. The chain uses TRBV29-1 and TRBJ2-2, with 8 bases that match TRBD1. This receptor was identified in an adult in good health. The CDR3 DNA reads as TGCAGCGTGGCGCAGACAGGGGCTAGCACCGGGGAGCTGTTTTTT. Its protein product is CSVAQTGASTGELFF.